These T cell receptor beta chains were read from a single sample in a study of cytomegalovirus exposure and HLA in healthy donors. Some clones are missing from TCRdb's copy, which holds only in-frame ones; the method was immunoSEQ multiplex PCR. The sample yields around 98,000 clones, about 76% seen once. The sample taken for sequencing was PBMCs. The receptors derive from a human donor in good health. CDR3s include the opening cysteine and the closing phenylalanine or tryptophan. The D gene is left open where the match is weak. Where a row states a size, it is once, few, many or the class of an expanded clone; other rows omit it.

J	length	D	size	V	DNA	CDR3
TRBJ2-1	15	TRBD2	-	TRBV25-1	TGTGCCAGCAGTGATACACTAGCGGGAGTGAATGAGCAGTTCTTC	CASSDTLAGVNEQFF
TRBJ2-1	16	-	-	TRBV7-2	TGTGCCAGCAGCCCCCCAGGAAGCACCTCCTACAATGAGCAGTTCTTC	CASSPPGSTSYNEQFF
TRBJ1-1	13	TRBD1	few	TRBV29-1	TGCAGCGTTCAGACAGGGGCGTACACTGAAGCTTTCTTT	CSVQTGAYTEAFF
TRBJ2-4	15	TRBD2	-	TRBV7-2	TGTGCCAGCAGCGCGACTAGCGGGGGGGTTAACATTCAGTACTTC	CASSATSGGVNIQYF
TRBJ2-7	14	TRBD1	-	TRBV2	TGTGCCAGCAGCGGAGGACAGGGTGATAGGAAGCAGTACTTC	CASSGGQGDRKQYF
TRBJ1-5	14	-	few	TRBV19	TGTGCCAGTAGTATAGATCGCAGGGATCAGCCCCAGCATTTT	CASSIDRRDQPQHF
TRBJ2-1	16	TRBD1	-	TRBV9	TGTGCCAGCAGCGTAGAGTTGACAGGGGGCGGCGATGAGCAGTTCTTC	CASSVELTGGGDEQFF
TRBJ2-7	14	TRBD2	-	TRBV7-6	TGTGCCAGCACCCCGGGGAGGACTAGCTACGAGCAGTACTTC	CASTPGRTSYEQYF
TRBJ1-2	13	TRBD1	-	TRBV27	TGTGCCAGCAGTCCGACAGGGAACTATGGCTACACCTTC	CASSPTGNYGYTF
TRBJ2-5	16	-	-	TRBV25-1	TGTGCCAGCAGTGAATGGCAAACGGGGGGCGGGGAGACCCAGTACTTC	CASSEWQTGGGETQYF